This entry is about one T cell receptor beta chain. Its specificity is unknown. V gave up 4 bases and J gave up 3 bases, with 13 bases separating them. Germline assignment: CDR1 MDHEN and CDR2 SYDVKM. The CDR3 length is 15 residues. These data are taken from a study of cytomegalovirus exposure and HLA in healthy donors. It was healthy bone marrow donors who served as donors. This PCR relied on a set of 60 Vbeta primers and 13 Jbeta primers. Only in-frame clones appear in the TCRdb table, and some are missing; sequencing was by immunoSEQ multiplex PCR. The sample has about 140,000 clones; approximately 80% are singletons. General observations from the study: Earlier results showed most TCR beta V segments being productive about 90% or about 30% of the time. When presence/absence was analysed, sequencing depth was taken to be roughly uniform across donors.

The chain uses TRBV28 and TRBJ1-5, with D tentatively TRBD1 (6 bases). The TCR originated in a woman between 35 and 50 years old in good health and CMV-seronegative. Sequenced: PBMCs. CDR3 sequence reads: CASSSLGQNNQPQHF. The CDR3, as DNA: TGTGCCAGCAGTTCCCTGGGACAAAACAATCAGCCCCAGCATTTT.